Below are 20 T cell receptor beta chains sequenced from a single sample in a study of response to subunit inactivated influenza vaccine. TCRdb processed the RT-PCR reads anew with MiXCR; each CDR3 protein has one entry. The data show some 500,000 distinct CDR3 sequences, with about 15% seen just once and roughly 3.1% held by the top ten. The sample in question was CD4+ T cells sorted from PBMCs, obtained 23 months after vaccination. These TCRs come from a man between 45 and 75 years old who received an inactivated influenza vaccine.

This clonotype was counted only a few times. This chain joins TRBV5-1 and TRBJ2-3; no reliable D call. Germline CDR1 reads SGHRS; CDR2 reads YFSETQ. The CDR3 loop spans 16 amino acids. Between the trimmed V and J ends, which lost 4 bases and 2 bases, there was a span of 17 bases. CDR3 nucleotides: TGCGCCAGCAGCAAGCAAGGTGGTTGGGACACAGATACGCAGTATTTT. Its translation: CASSKQGGWDTDTQYF.

This clonotype showed up many times. This may come from a read error, since a much larger clone is one base off. The chain has TRBV3-1 and TRBJ2-1; no firm D call. Trimming pared 3 bases from V and 4 bases from J, leaving 1 base between. This CDR3 comprises 11 residues. Looked up from germline, CDR1 is LGHDT and CDR2 is YNNKEL (reference sequence). This CDR3 reads CASSHYNEQFF. The CDR3, as DNA: TGTGCCAGCAGCCATTACAATGAGCAGTTCTTC.

The rearrangement links TRBV6-4 to TRBJ2-3; no clear D. Germline V lookup: CDR1 MRHNA, CDR2 SNTAGT. V was pared by 3 bases and J by 0 bases, with 7 bases between. The CDR3 is 14 residues long. The CDR3 region has the DNA TGTGCCAGCAGTGAAGGTTCTAGCACAGATACGCAGTATTTT. This sequence encodes CASSEGSSTDTQYF.

The gene calls are TRBV5-1 and TRBJ2-2, with D unclear. Trimming removed 0 bases from V and 0 bases from J, with 6 bases in between. CDR1 and CDR2 from the germline V gene are SGHRS and YFSETQ. The CDR3 contains 15 residues. The CDR3 region has the DNA TGCGCCAGCAGCTTGGGGCAGCCGAACACCGGGGAGCTGTTTTTT. Its translation: CASSLGQPNTGELFF.

This clonotype was counted a few times. This chain uses TRBV18 with TRBJ1-1; D gene unclear. Germline V gives CDR1 KGHSH, CDR2 LQKENI. The CDR3 has 13 amino acids. Trimming stripped 2 bases from V and 10 bases from J, with 14 bases between. The chain's CDR3 is CASSPDMRAGAFF. CDR3 nucleotide sequence: TGTGCCAGCTCACCAGATATGAGGGCCGGAGCTTTCTTT.

V and J are TRBV12-3 or TRBV12-4 and TRBJ2-1; TRBD1 matches 10 bases. This CDR3 is built from 13 residues. V was pared by 5 bases and J by 10 bases, with 5 bases of the junction left unmatched. CDR3 nucleotide sequence: TGTGCCAGCAGTAGACAGGGGGCATGGGAGCAGTTCTTC. Residues: CASSRQGAWEQFF.

The genes are TRBV7-2 and TRBJ2-6, with 9 nucleotides matching TRBD2. J gave up 4 bases and V 4 bases, and 8 bases lay outside the gene matches. The CDR3 extends over 17 amino acids. In germline, CDR1 is SGHTA, CDR2 FQGNSA. This CDR3 is CASSSLAGGFGANVLTF. CDR3 coding DNA: TGTGCCAGCAGCTCACTAGCGGGTGGGTTCGGGGCCAACGTCCTGACTTTC. The variable domain in full, completed from reference TRBV7-2 and TRBJ2-6, reads GAGVSQSPSNKVTEKGKDVELRCDPISGHTALYWYRQSLGQGLEFLIYFQGNSAPDKSGLPSDRFSAERTGGSVSTLTIQRTQQEDSAVYLCASSSLAGGFGANVLTFGAGSRLTVL.

The chain is built from TRBV4-2 and TRBJ1-3; D remains unclear. The CDR3 contains 18 residues. The germline V and J ends were trimmed by 1 base and 0 bases, with 16 bases remaining between them. The germline V gene encodes CDR1 LGHNA and CDR2 YNFKEQ. The CDR3 DNA reads TGTGCCAGCAGCCAAGGGATTACGGCCCCGGCCTCTGGAAACACCATATATTTT. This sequence encodes CASSQGITAPASGNTIYF.

In its sample, this clonotype was seen a few times. The genes are TRBV24-1 and TRBJ2-1; no firm D call. The CDR3 contains 13 residues. Trimming took 6 bases from V and 4 from J, leaving 9 bases between them. CDR1 and CDR2 from the germline V gene are KGHDR and SFDVKD. The DNA of the CDR3 is TGTGCCACCAGTACGGCGCTGTACAATGAGCAGTTCTTC. This translates into CATSTALYNEQFF.

The V call is TRBV7-9, the J call TRBJ1-2, with 7 bases that match TRBD1. Unmatched junction bases numbered 5, after V lost 6 bases and J lost 4 bases. The CDR3 sequence is 13 residues long. CDR1 is SEHNR, CDR2 FQNEAQ, per germline (reference sequence). The CDR3 here is CASRPGTVYGYTF. CDR3 sequence (DNA): TGTGCCAGCAGACCGGGGACAGTCTATGGCTACACCTTC.

This chain links TRBV6-6 with TRBJ2-7, with a possible D match to TRBD2 (5 bases). The length of the CDR3 is 13 residues. In germline, CDR1 is MNHNY, CDR2 SVGAGI (reference sequence). Between the trimmed V and J ends, which lost 4 bases and 5 bases, there was a span of 12 bases. DNA for the CDR3: TGTGCCAGCAGTTTGAGGGTTGGCAACGAGCAGTACTTC. Amino acid sequence: CASSLRVGNEQYF.

The gene calls are TRBV5-1 and TRBJ2-7; D remains unclear. This CDR3 contains 15 residues. The V end lost 4 bases, the J end lost 6 bases, and 20 bases lay between the germline ends. CDR1 and CDR2 from the germline V gene are SGHRS and YFSETQ. The CDR3 nucleotides read TGCGCCAGCAGCCTCGGGTCTTCCCCTGCGTCCGAGCAGTACTTC. This sequence encodes CASSLGSSPASEQYF.

The chain links TRBV20-1 to TRBJ2-1; the D gene is possibly TRBD2 (6 bases). CDR1 and CDR2 (germline): DFQATT, SNEGSKA (reference sequence). The germline V and J ends were trimmed by 3 bases and 4 bases, with 13 bases remaining between them. CDR3 length equals 14 residues. The CDR3 sequence: CSARRGAPYNEQFF. The CDR3 DNA sequence: TGCAGTGCTAGGCGCGGGGCTCCTTACAATGAGCAGTTCTTC.

The gene calls are TRBV11-2 and TRBJ2-1; TRBD1 matches at 8 bases. V shed 5 bases and J 9 bases; nucleotides not matched to a gene: 9. The CDR3 length is 14 residues. Germline V CDR1 and CDR2: SGHAT, FQNNGV. The CDR3: CASSPGGAMREQFF. DNA for the CDR3: TGTGCCAGCAGCCCAGGGGGCGCGATGCGTGAGCAGTTCTTC. Variable domain in full (rest from reference TRBV11-2 and TRBJ2-1): EAGVAQSPRYKIIEKRQSVAFWCNPISGHATLYWYQQILGQGPKLLIQFQNNGVVDDSQLPKDRFSAERLKGVDSTLKIQPAKLEDSAVYLCASSPGGAMREQFFGPGTRLTVL.

The J gene is TRBJ1-2, the V gene TRBV6-1; TRBD1 matches at 7 bases. Trimming took 6 bases from V and 4 from J; bases not matched to a gene: 11. The CDR3 runs to 15 residues. The germline V gene encodes CDR1 MNHNS and CDR2 SASEGT. The CDR3 sequence: CASSPLRGQSYGYTF. The CDR3 nucleotides read TGTGCCAGCAGCCCTCTGAGGGGACAGAGCTATGGCTACACCTTC.

This clonotype was detected only a few times. V usage is TRBV29-1 and J usage is TRBJ1-1; D is ambiguous. This CDR3 is 11 amino acids long. CDR1 is SQVTM and CDR2 is ANQGSEA in the germline V gene. Trimming cost V 5 bases and J 2 bases, with 6 bases left between them. The DNA of the CDR3 is TGCAGCGTTTCGACAAACACTGAAGCTTTCTTT. Amino acid sequence: CSVSTNTEAFF.

The V gene is TRBV4-2, the J gene TRBJ1-2; 10 nucleotides agree with TRBD1. The germline V gene encodes CDR1 LGHNA and CDR2 YNFKEQ. This CDR3 is 17 amino acids long. V lost 0 bases, J lost 5 bases, and 9 bases stayed unmatched. The CDR3 DNA follows: TGTGCCAGCAGCCAAGAACCGGGACAGGGGCGCATTTATGGCTACACCTTC. This encodes CASSQEPGQGRIYGYTF.

This clonotype has a count of ten or more. V usage is TRBV3-1 and J usage is TRBJ2-3; D not certain. Germline-derived CDR1 and CDR2 are LGHDT and YNNKEL (reference sequence). Trimming left V 6 bases short and J 4 bases short, with 5 bases between. The CDR3 has 11 amino acids. The CDR3 region is CASRMADTQYF. The CDR3 region has the DNA TGTGCCAGCAGAATGGCAGATACGCAGTATTTT.

The rearrangement uses TRBV6-1 and TRBJ2-7; 8 positions agree with TRBD2. Germline trimming cut 7 bases from V and 4 bases from J; bases unmatched to any gene: 9. The CDR3 spans 14 residues. Germline CDR1 is MNHNS and CDR2 is SASEGT. The CDR3 loop reads CASNSPGLEYEQYF. The CDR3 coding sequence is TGTGCCAGCAACTCTCCGGGACTAGAATACGAGCAGTACTTC.

This CDR3 is CASSLSPYRGLDQPQHF. CDR3 nucleotides: TGTGCCAGCAGCTTATCCCCCTACAGGGGGCTTGATCAGCCCCAGCATTTT. V and J are TRBV7-9 and TRBJ1-5; TRBD1 matches 9 bases. Germline V CDR1 and CDR2: SEHNR, FQNEAQ (reference sequence). This CDR3 has 17 residues. Trimming removed 2 bases from V and 5 bases from J; junction bases left unmatched: 10.